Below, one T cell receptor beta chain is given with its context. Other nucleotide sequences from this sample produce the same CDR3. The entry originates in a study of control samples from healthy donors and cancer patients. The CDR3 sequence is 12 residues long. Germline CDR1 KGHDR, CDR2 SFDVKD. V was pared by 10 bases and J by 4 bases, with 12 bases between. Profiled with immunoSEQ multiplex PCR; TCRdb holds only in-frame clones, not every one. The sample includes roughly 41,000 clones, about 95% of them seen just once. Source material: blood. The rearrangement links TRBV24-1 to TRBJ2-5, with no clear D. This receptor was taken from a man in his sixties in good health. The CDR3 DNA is TGTGCCACGTCCGACTTGGGAGAGACCCAGTACTTC. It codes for CATSDLGETQYF.